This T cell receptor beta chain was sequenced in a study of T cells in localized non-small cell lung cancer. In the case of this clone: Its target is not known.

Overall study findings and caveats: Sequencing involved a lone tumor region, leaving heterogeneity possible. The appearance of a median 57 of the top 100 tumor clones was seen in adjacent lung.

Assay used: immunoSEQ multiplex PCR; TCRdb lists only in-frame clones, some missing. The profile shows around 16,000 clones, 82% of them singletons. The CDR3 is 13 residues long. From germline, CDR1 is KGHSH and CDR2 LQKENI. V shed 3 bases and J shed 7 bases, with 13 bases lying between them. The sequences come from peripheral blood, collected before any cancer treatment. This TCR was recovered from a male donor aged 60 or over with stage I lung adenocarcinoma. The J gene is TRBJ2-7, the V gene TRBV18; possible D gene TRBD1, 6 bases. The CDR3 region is CASSPGTGREQYF. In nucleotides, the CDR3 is TGTGCCAGCTCACCTGGAACAGGGCGGGAGCAGTACTTC.